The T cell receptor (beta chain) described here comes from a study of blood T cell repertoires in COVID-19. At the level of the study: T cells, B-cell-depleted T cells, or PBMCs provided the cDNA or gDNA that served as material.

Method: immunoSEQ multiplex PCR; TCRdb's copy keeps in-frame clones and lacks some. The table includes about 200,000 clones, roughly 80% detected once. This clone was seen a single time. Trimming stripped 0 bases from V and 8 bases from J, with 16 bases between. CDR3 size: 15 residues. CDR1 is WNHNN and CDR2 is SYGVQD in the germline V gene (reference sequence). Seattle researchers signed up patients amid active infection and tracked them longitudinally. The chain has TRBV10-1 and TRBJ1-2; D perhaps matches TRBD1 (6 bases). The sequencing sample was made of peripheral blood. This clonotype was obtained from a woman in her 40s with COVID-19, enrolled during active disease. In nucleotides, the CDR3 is TGCGCCAGCAGTGAGTCGCTACAGGGAACGATGGGCTACACCTTC. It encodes CASSESLQGTMGYTF.